Each of the 23 T cell receptor beta chains below was sequenced from the same sample in a study of cytomegalovirus exposure and HLA in healthy donors (dated 2017 in TCRdb). Library creation used the immunoSEQ multiplex PCR assay. A mixture of 60 forward primers for TCR Vbeta segments and 13 reverse primers for TCR Jbeta segments was used in the multiplex PCR. TCRdb limited this immuneACCESS table to in-frame rearrangements with V and J called. A share of clones is missing; checked studies link under half to unresolved V genes, and the rest is unexplained. The sample table contains more than 110,000 clones; only one count was recorded for about three quarters of them. Of the sample, roughly 1.2% falls within the top ten clones. The sample consisted of PBMCs. These receptors were collected from a male donor in good health and CMV-seropositive.

This rearrangement joins TRBV18 to TRBJ1-5, with a tentative D call TRBD1 (5 bases). Germline CDR1 is KGHSH and CDR2 is LQKENI. V lost 6 bases to trimming and J lost 5 bases, with 11 bases between them. There are 13 residues in the CDR3. The CDR3 sequence: CASSAGRDQPQHF. Here the CDR3 DNA reads TGTGCCAGCTCCGCGGGGCGCGATCAGCCCCAGCATTTT.

The rearrangement links TRBV15 to TRBJ2-2; D not resolved. V lost 1 base and J lost 4, with 4 bases in between. Germline lookup yields CDR1 LNHNV and CDR2 YYDKDF (reference sequence). The CDR3 totals 13 residues. The CDR3 sequence is CATSRVGTGELFF. In DNA, the CDR3 is TGTGCCACCAGCAGAGTCGGCACCGGGGAGCTGTTTTTT.

The chain combines TRBV9 with TRBJ2-1; 13 bases match TRBD2. V lost 4 bases and J lost 8; bases outside the gene matches: 15. This CDR3 has 18 residues. The germline CDR1 and CDR2 sequences are SGDLS and YYNGEE. In DNA form, the CDR3 reads TGTGCCAGCAGCAACAGACTAGCGGGAGGCCCCTTTGTGGATGAGCAGTTCTTC. Protein: CASSNRLAGGPFVDEQFF.

This clone was found once. The chain combines TRBV7-9 with TRBJ2-7; TRBD1 matches at 9 bases. This CDR3 region has 15 residues. Per the germline V gene, CDR1 is SEHNR and CDR2 is FQNEAQ (reference sequence). V was pared by 4 bases and J by 5 bases, with 9 bases of the junction left unmatched. The chain's CDR3 is CASSSGDRVFDEQYF. CDR3 in DNA: TGTGCCAGCAGCTCAGGGGACAGGGTGTTCGACGAGCAGTACTTC.

The J gene is TRBJ2-5, the V gene TRBV7-9; 7 bases map to TRBD2. Trimming at V came to 4 bases and at J to 5 bases, leaving 4 bases not matched to a gene. Germline CDR1 is SEHNR and CDR2 is FQNEAQ (reference sequence). The CDR3 contains 13 residues. This CDR3 reads CASSSVTSETQYF. In nucleotides, the CDR3 is TGTGCCAGCAGCTCCGTGACTAGCGAGACCCAGTACTTC.

J is TRBJ2-7 and V is TRBV7-9; 8 nucleotides line up with TRBD1. This CDR3 region has 16 residues. The V and J ends lost 5 bases and 9 bases, in that order; junction bases with no gene match: 18. Germline V gives CDR1 SEHNR, CDR2 FQNEAQ (reference sequence). The CDR3 DNA reads as TGTGCCAGCAGCCAGGGGGCAACTAGGTGGGGGTTTGGGCAGTACTTC. This sequence encodes CASSQGATRWGFGQYF.

This clone was detected only once. This rearrangement joins TRBV12-5 to TRBJ2-1; the match to TRBD2 covers 10 bases. With 0 bases clipped from V and 11 bases from J, the junction kept 13 bases outside the gene matches. The V gene's germline CDR1 is LGHNT and CDR2 FRNRAP. The CDR3 runs to 17 residues. CDR3 in amino acids: CASGLVRGSGREAQQFF. Here the CDR3 DNA reads TGTGCTAGTGGTTTGGTACGGGGGAGCGGGAGGGAAGCTCAGCAGTTCTTC.

The CDR3 DNA sequence: TGTGCCAGCGGCGAGGGAGTTACGCAGTATTTT. This encodes CASGEGVTQYF. The rearrangement joins TRBV2 to TRBJ2-3, with a weak D call TRBD2 (5 bases). Germline CDR1 SNHLY, CDR2 FYNNEI. The CDR3 length is 11 residues. The V gene lost 8 bases and the J gene lost 8 bases, with 11 bases spanning the gap.

The gene calls are TRBV25-1 and TRBJ1-2; 11 positions agree with TRBD1. The V segment lost 1 base and the J segment 4 bases; nucleotides outside the gene matches: 8. Germline V gives CDR1 MGHDK, CDR2 SYGVNS. The CDR3 contains 17 residues. The CDR3, as DNA: TGTGCCAGCAGTGAATTGGGGACAGGGGGTGACGGCTATGGCTACACCTTC. This sequence encodes CASSELGTGGDGYGYTF.

The chain couples TRBV6-5 to TRBJ1-1; tentatively, D is TRBD1 (6 bases). Trimming removed 6 bases from V and 0 bases from J, with 14 bases in between. Germline CDR1 MNHEY, CDR2 SVGAGI. The CDR3 runs 15 residues. The CDR3 bases are TGTGCCAGCAGCGAACAGGGATTGATGAACACTGAAGCTTTCTTT. Its protein is CASSEQGLMNTEAFF.

This clone occurred a few times. The gene calls are TRBV6-1 and TRBJ2-7; D remains unclear. The CDR3 loop spans 15 amino acids. Trimming stripped 3 bases from V and 0 bases from J, with 12 bases between. CDR1 MNHNS and CDR2 SASEGT come from the germline V gene. CDR3 loop: CASSENIRSSYEQYF. The CDR3 DNA reads TGTGCCAGCAGTGAGAACATCCGAAGCTCCTACGAGCAGTACTTC.

This clone showed up just a few times. CDR3 loop: CASSYNGLSSYNEQFF. Here the CDR3 DNA reads TGTGCCAGCAGCTACAATGGACTTAGCTCCTACAATGAGCAGTTCTTC. The gene calls are TRBV7-2 and TRBJ2-1, with a tentative D call TRBD2 (5 bases). Looked up from germline, CDR1 is SGHTA and CDR2 is FQGNSA. There are 16 residues in the CDR3. Trimming cost V 4 bases and J 0 bases, with 13 bases left between them.

The chain links TRBV4-1 to TRBJ1-1; TRBD1 matches at 7 bases. This CDR3 is 15 amino acids long. Germline V lookup: CDR1 MGHRA, CDR2 YSYEKL. J lost 4 bases, V lost 2 bases, and 7 bases had no gene match. CDR3 sequence (DNA): TGCGCCAGCAGCCAACGAACTGACAGGGTCACTGAAGCTTTCTTT. Its protein product is CASSQRTDRVTEAFF.

J is TRBJ1-6 and V is TRBV6-5; D is possibly TRBD1 (6 bases). V lost 5 bases, J lost 7 bases, and 15 bases lay in between. Germline-derived CDR1 and CDR2 are MNHEY and SVGAGI. The length of the CDR3 is 15 residues. CDR3 in amino acids: CASSRTQGFNSPLHF. As DNA, the CDR3 is TGTGCCAGCAGTCGCACACAGGGATTCAATTCACCCCTCCACTTT.

V usage is TRBV5-6 and J usage is TRBJ2-7; D call uncertain. This CDR3 region has 12 residues. CDR1 and CDR2 from the germline V gene are SGHDT and YYEEEE. V lost 1 base and J 5 bases, leaving 7 bases between the germline ends. CDR3 loop: CASSLLGNEQYF. CDR3 sequence (DNA): TGTGCCAGCAGCTTGTTGGGCAACGAGCAGTACTTC. Full variable domain (rest looked up from reference TRBV5-6 and TRBJ2-7): DAGVTQSPTHLIKTRGQQVTLRCSPKSGHDTVSWYQQALGQGPQFIFQYYEEEERQRGNFPDRFSGHQFPNYSSELNVNALLLGDSALYLCASSLLGNEQYFGPGTRLTVT.

J is TRBJ2-1 and V is TRBV6-6, with 11 positions matching TRBD2. CDR1 and CDR2 (germline): MNHNY, SVGAGI (reference sequence). V shed 5 bases and J 8 bases; nucleotides not matched to a gene: 8. This CDR3 is built from 15 residues. The CDR3 DNA reads as TGTGCCAGCAGTAGTCTTAGCGGGGGGGTGGATGAGCAGTTCTTC. Translation gives CASSSLSGGVDEQFF.

J is TRBJ1-6 and V is TRBV7-2, with a weak D call TRBD1 (6 bases). Germline loops: CDR1 SGHTA, CDR2 FQGNSA. The CDR3 has 17 residues. Deletions cut 3 bases from V and 5 bases from J, with 17 bases between. CDR3 in amino acids: CASSFTSRGSNNSPLHF. DNA for the CDR3: TGTGCCAGCAGCTTCACGTCCAGGGGTTCAAATAATTCACCCCTCCACTTT. Full variable domain (missing parts from reference TRBV7-2 and TRBJ1-6): GAGVSQSPSNKVTEKGKDVELRCDPISGHTALYWYRQSLGQGLEFLIYFQGNSAPDKSGLPSDRFSAERTGGSVSTLTIQRTQQEDSAVYLCASSFTSRGSNNSPLHFGNGTRLTVT.

This clone has just one count. The rearrangement uses TRBV28 and TRBJ2-7, with 7 bases that match TRBD1. The CDR3 has 14 amino acids. The V gene's germline CDR1 is MDHEN and CDR2 SYDVKM. The junction had 3 bases not matched to a gene; V was cut back by 2 bases and J by 2 bases. The CDR3 region is CASSLTGTAYEQYF. CDR3 sequence (DNA): TGTGCCAGCAGTTTAACCGGGACAGCCTACGAGCAGTACTTC.

The chain combines TRBV10-3 with TRBJ1-1; 7 positions match TRBD1. This CDR3 spans 14 amino acids. J gave up 3 bases and V 6 bases, and 7 bases lay outside the gene matches. Germline loops: CDR1 ENHRY, CDR2 SYGVKD. CDR3 DNA sequence: TGTGCCATCAGGAGGGACAGTGCGGACACTGAAGCTTTCTTT. Translated: CAIRRDSADTEAFF.

The chain has TRBV28 and TRBJ2-1; tentative D call: TRBD1 (7 bases). V dropped 5 bases and J dropped 3 bases, with 20 bases sitting between them. Looked up from germline, CDR1 is MDHEN and CDR2 is SYDVKM. The CDR3 covers 17 residues. CDR3 in DNA: TGTGCCAGCAGTCGAGGCTCCAGGGGGGCTTACTACAATGAGCAGTTCTTC. It translates to CASSRGSRGAYYNEQFF.

The V and J genes are TRBV6-5 and TRBJ2-7; 9 nucleotides agree with TRBD1. This CDR3 region has 13 residues. J gave up 7 bases and V 5 bases, and 6 bases lay outside the gene matches. CDR1 is MNHEY and CDR2 is SVGAGI in the germline V gene. CDR3 loop: CASSVDRGGEQYF. The CDR3 DNA is TGTGCCAGCAGTGTAGACAGGGGGGGGGAGCAGTACTTC.

This clone was detected only a few times. The chain couples TRBV18 to TRBJ2-5, with 7 bases lining up with TRBD1. Gene TRBJ2-7 matches the end of the DNA better, so the J call may be wrong. The CDR3 contains 16 residues. The germline CDR1 and CDR2 sequences are KGHSH and LQKENI. The CDR3 nucleotides are TGTGCCAGCTCACTCGTACCGGGACAGTCGATCTACGAGCAGTACTTC. This sequence encodes CASSLVPGQSIYEQYF.

The CDR3 protein is CASSSVASGVYEQYF. The CDR3 DNA reads as TGTGCCAGCAGCTCCGTCGCAAGCGGGGTCTACGAGCAGTACTTC. The rearrangement uses TRBV13 and TRBJ2-7; 7 bases line up with TRBD2. Germline CDR1 PRHDT, CDR2 FYEKMQ (reference sequence). This CDR3 is 15 amino acids long. The V gene end was trimmed by 4 bases and the J gene end by 3 bases; junction bases not matched to a gene: 9.